Listed below are T cell receptor beta chains from one sample, sequenced in a study of regulatory T cells in long-lasting Graves disease. MiXCR, run by TCRdb on the multiplex PCR reads, gives a single entry per CDR3 protein. The sample comprises under 450,000 distinct CDR3 sequences, roughly 25% of which are singletons, and 25% to 35% rests with the top ten. The sample in question was peripheral blood mononuclear cells (PBMCs), obtained when the disease was refractory, from a patient treated with antithyroid drugs. Receptors originate from a middle-aged woman with Graves disease. Each CDR3 is given with its conserved first and last residue. A D gene is named only where the DNA matches it firmly. Clone size, where shown, is once, few, many, or a class for clones that have expanded.

D gene	clone size	V gene	J gene	CDR3 DNA	CDR3 protein
-	-	TRBV5-6	TRBJ2-1	TGTGCCAGCAGCGGGGACTACAATGAGCAGTTCTTC	CASSGDYNEQFF
TRBD2	-	TRBV19	TRBJ2-2	TGTGCCAGTAGTACACTAGCGTCCGGGGAGCTGTTTTTT	CASSTLASGELFF
TRBD1	-	TRBV7-9	TRBJ2-3	TGTGCCAGCAGCACCCGGACAGGGATCACAGATACGCAGTATTTT	CASSTRTGITDTQYF
-	-	TRBV7-2	TRBJ2-7	TGTGCCAGCAGCTTACCGGCAGGGGTTTACGAGCAGTACTTC	CASSLPAGVYEQYF
-	many	TRBV28	TRBJ2-7	TGCGCCAGCAGCTTGACGGGAGTCTACGAGCAGTACTTC	CASSLTGVYEQYF
-	few	TRBV7-2	TRBJ1-1	TGTGCCAGCAGCTTAGTCCAGACGAACACTGAAGCTTTCTTT	CASSLVQTNTEAFF
TRBD1	few	TRBV5-1	TRBJ1-2	TGCGCCAGCAGCTTGAACGGTGGGACAGGGAGGAATGGCTACACCTTC	CASSLNGGTGRNGYTF
-	many	TRBV28	TRBJ2-7	TGTGCCAGCAGTTTCGGACTCACCTCCTACGAGCAGTACTTC	CASSFGLTSYEQYF
-	many	TRBV6-1	TRBJ2-5	TGTGCCAGCAGCCCCGATCAGCTTCGAGAGACCCAGTACTTC	CASSPDQLRETQYF
-	-	TRBV5-1	TRBJ2-7	TGCGCCAGCCGAGGGATAGATTACGAGCAGTACTTC	CASRGIDYEQYF
-	many	TRBV7-9	TRBJ2-7	TGTGCCAGCAGCTTAGTCCAGGGGCCATCCTACGAGCAGTACTTC	CASSLVQGPSYEQYF
-	few	TRBV10-3	TRBJ2-5	TGTGCCATCAGCCAAGGGGGAGAGACCCAGTACTTC	CAISQGGETQYF
-	many	TRBV27	TRBJ1-1	TGTGCCAGCAGGCCTCAACAGGGCTCTCTCACTGAAGCTTTCTTT	CASRPQQGSLTEAFF
TRBD1	few	TRBV11-2	TRBJ1-6	TGTGCCAGCAGCAAAATTACAGGGGGCCCTTCACCCCTCCACTTT	CASSKITGGPSPLHF
-	-	TRBV5-1	TRBJ2-2	TGCGCCAGCAGCTTGGGAGTAGGAGACACCGGGGAGCTGTTTTTT	CASSLGVGDTGELFF
TRBD2	few	TRBV12-3/TRBV12-4	TRBJ2-1	TGTGCCAGCAGTTCCCCGGGAGGCGGGAATGAGCAGTTCTTC	CASSSPGGGNEQFF
TRBD1	many	TRBV29-1	TRBJ1-2	TGCAGCGTGGGCGGAGGGACAGGGGGTACCTATGGCTACACCTTC	CSVGGGTGGTYGYTF
-	-	TRBV7-9	TRBJ2-2	TGTGCCAGCCGGGGGGCCCGAGGGGGCACCGGGGAGCTGTTTTTT	CASRGARGGTGELFF
-	many	TRBV28	TRBJ1-5	TGTGCCAGCAGGGAATCGGGGGGCGGCGGTCAGCCCCAGCATTTT	CASRESGGGGQPQHF
-	once	TRBV30	TRBJ2-7	TGTGCCTCCACGCGAAGGACAGAGGCCTACGAGCAGTACTTC	CASTRRTEAYEQYF
-	few	TRBV11-2	TRBJ2-2	TGTGCCAGCAGCTTAGATGGGGGTGTGATGGGCACCGGGGAGCTGTTTTTT	CASSLDGGVMGTGELFF
-	-	TRBV7-9	TRBJ2-3	TGTGCCAGCAGCTTAGGGGCTAGCGTGAGCACAGATACGCAGTATTTT	CASSLGASVSTDTQYF
TRBD1	many	TRBV28	TRBJ2-7	TGTGCCAGCAGTCAAGTAGCCGTAAGGCTTCCACCCACCAGGGGACAGTTGAACGAGCAGTACTTC	CASSQVAVRLPPTRGQLNEQYF
-	-	TRBV7-6	TRBJ1-2	TGTGCCAGCAGCTCCGCCGTGGACCATGGCTACACCTTC	CASSSAVDHGYTF
TRBD1	many	TRBV24-1	TRBJ2-5	TGTGCCACCAGTAAAGTGGGACAGAGAGAAGAGACCCAGTACTTC	CATSKVGQREETQYF
TRBD2	many	TRBV28	TRBJ2-7	TGTGCCAGCAGGATGGGGGGAGGGCCTCTCGAGCAGTACTTC	CASRMGGGPLEQYF
-	few	TRBV3-1	TRBJ2-7	TGTGCCAGCAGCCAAGGTATATACGAGCAGTACTTC	CASSQGIYEQYF
TRBD2	few	TRBV24-1	TRBJ2-3	TGTGCCACCCGACTAGCGGGAGACTCAGATACGCAGTATTTT	CATRLAGDSDTQYF
-	-	TRBV7-9	TRBJ2-1	TGTGCCAGCAGCTTCCACGCCGTGGAGTCAGCTTCCTACAATGAGCAGTTCTTC	CASSFHAVESASYNEQFF
TRBD1	few	TRBV28	TRBJ2-7	TGTGCCAGCAATGATCCGGGACAGGGCTACGAGCAGTACTTC	CASNDPGQGYEQYF
-	-	TRBV6-5	TRBJ2-7	TGTGCCAGCAGTTACTCAGGAGGGGGTTCCTACGAGCAGTACTTC	CASSYSGGGSYEQYF
-	once	TRBV2	TRBJ2-3	TGTGCAAGCCGCTTACCCACCGTATACCGCACAGATACGCAGTATTTT	CASRLPTVYRTDTQYF
TRBD1	few	TRBV20-1	TRBJ1-1	TGCAGTGCTACCGTTACCAGGGGGGCTGAAGCTTTCTTT	CSATVTRGAEAFF
-	few	TRBV10-3	TRBJ2-7	TGTGCCATCAGGCGCGATACCCCCTACGAGCAGTACTTC	CAIRRDTPYEQYF
-	few	TRBV7-8	TRBJ1-4	TGTGCCAGCAGCTTAAGAGGGCCCTCCCCACAAGGGTCAACTAATGAAAAACTGTTTTTT	CASSLRGPSPQGSTNEKLFF
-	-	TRBV20-1	TRBJ1-5	TGCAGTGCTAAAGGGATAGCAGGCAATCAGCCCCAGCATTTT	CSAKGIAGNQPQHF
TRBD1	many	TRBV28	TRBJ2-7	TGTGCCAGCAGCCTGCAGCACGGGACAGGCCCCCTCTTC	CASSLQHGTGPLF
TRBD1	few	TRBV9	TRBJ2-7	TGTGCCAGCAGCGTAGGGCCGGGACAGGGCTCCTACGAGCAGTACTTC	CASSVGPGQGSYEQYF
-	many	TRBV28	TRBJ1-1	TGTGCCAGCAGTGGGTTAATAGGTGAAGCTTTCTTT	CASSGLIGEAFF
-	many	TRBV2	TRBJ1-2	TGTGCCAGCAGCAGACGGGACCGAGCGACGGATGGCTACACCTTC	CASSRRDRATDGYTF
-	many	TRBV2	TRBJ2-7	TGTGCCAGCAATGACAATCTGAGGCTCGGGGGCGAGCAGTACTTC	CASNDNLRLGGEQYF
TRBD1	many	TRBV15	TRBJ2-7	TGTGCCACCAGCAGCTTAGAGGACAGGGGACGGTACGAGCAGTACTTC	CATSSLEDRGRYEQYF
-	many	TRBV6-1	TRBJ1-2	TGTGCCAGCAGTGAAGATCTGAGTCACGGCTACACCTTC	CASSEDLSHGYTF